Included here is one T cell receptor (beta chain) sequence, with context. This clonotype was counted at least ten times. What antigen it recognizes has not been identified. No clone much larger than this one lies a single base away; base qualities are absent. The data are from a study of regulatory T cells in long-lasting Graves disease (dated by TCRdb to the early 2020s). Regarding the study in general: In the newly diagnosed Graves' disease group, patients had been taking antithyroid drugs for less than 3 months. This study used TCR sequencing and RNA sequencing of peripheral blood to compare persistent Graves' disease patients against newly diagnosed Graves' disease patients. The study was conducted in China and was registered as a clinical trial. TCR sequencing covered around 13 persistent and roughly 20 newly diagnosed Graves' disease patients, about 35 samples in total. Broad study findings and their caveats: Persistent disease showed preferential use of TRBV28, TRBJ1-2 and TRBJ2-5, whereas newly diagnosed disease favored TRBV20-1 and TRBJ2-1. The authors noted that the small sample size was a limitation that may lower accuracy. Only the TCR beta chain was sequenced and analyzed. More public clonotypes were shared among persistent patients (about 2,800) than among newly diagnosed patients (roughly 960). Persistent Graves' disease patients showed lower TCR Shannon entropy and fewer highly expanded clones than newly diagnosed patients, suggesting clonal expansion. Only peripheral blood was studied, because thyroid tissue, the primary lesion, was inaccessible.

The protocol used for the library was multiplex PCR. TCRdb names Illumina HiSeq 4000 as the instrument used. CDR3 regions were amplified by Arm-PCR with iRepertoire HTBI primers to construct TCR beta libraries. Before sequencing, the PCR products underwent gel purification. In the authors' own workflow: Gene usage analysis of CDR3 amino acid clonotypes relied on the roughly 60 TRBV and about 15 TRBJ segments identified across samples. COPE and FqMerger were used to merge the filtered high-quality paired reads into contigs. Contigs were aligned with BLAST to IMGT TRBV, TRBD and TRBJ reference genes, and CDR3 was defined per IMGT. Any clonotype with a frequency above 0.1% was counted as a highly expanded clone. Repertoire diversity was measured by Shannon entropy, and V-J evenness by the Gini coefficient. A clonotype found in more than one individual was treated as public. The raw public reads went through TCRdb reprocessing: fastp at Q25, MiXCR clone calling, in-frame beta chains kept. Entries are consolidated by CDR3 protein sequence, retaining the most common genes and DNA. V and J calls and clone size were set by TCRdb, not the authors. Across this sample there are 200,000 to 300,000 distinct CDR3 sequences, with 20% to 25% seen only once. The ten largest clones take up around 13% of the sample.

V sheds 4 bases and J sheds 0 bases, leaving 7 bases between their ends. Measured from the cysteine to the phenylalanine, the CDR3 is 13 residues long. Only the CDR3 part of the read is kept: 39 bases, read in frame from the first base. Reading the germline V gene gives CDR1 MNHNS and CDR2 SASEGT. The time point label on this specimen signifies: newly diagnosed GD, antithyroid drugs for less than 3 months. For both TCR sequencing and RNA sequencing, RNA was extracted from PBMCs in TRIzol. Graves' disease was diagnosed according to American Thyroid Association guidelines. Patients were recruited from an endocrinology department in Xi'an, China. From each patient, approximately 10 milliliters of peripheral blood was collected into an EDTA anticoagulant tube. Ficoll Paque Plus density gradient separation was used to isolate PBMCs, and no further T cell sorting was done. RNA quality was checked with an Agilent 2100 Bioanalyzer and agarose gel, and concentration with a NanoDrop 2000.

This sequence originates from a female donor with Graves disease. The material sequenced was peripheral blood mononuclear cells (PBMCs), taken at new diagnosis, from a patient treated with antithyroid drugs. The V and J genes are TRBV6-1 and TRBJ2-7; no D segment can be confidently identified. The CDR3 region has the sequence CASSAQSSYEQYF. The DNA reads TGTGCCAGCAGTGCACAGAGCTCCTACGAGCAGTACTTC.